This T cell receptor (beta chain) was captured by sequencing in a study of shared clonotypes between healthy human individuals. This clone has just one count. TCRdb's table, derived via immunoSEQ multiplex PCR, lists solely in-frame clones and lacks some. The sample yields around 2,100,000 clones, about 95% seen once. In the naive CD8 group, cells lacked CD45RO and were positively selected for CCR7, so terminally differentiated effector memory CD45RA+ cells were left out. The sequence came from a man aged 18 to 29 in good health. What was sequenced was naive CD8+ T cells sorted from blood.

CDR3 nucleotide sequence: TGTGCCAGCAGCCGATCCTCGGACAGGGAGACCTACGAGCAGTACTTC. The encoded protein is CASSRSSDRETYEQYF. The chain uses TRBV7-8 and TRBJ2-7, with 8 bases aligning to TRBD1. In germline, CDR1 is SGHVS, CDR2 FQNEAQ. V was pared by 5 bases and J by 2 bases, with 11 bases of the junction left unmatched. The CDR3 spans 16 residues.